This entry concerns a single T cell receptor beta chain. Its cognate antigen is unknown. The CDR3 spans 13 residues. V lost 5 bases to trimming and J lost 8 bases, with 12 bases between them. Germline V gene data show CDR1 as SEHNR and CDR2 as FQNEAQ (reference sequence). The PCR made use of 60 Vbeta and 13 Jbeta primers. Repertoires were generated with immunoSEQ multiplex PCR, while TCRdb's copy carries only in-frame clones and drops some. This sample has about 91,000 clones, with around 64% found just once. This specimen belongs to a study of cytomegalovirus exposure and HLA in healthy donors. Findings and limits, study-wide: In a later analysis, a missense DCLRE1C variant was linked to TCR beta V- and J-gene trimming. For most TCR sequences rarity was the rule, although some public TCRs occurred in many donors.

This TCR was sampled from a human donor in good health. The genes are TRBV7-9 and TRBJ1-4; D remains unclear. Sequenced material: PBMCs. The CDR3 here is CASSLYTREKLFF. As DNA, the CDR3 is TGTGCCAGCAGCCTTTACACAAGAGAAAAACTGTTTTTT. The variable domain in full, completed from reference TRBV7-9 and TRBJ1-4, reads DTGVSQNPRHKITKRGQNVTFRCDPISEHNRLYWYRQTLGQGPEFLTYFQNEAQLEKSRLLSDRFSAERPKGSFSTLEIQRTEQGDSAMYLCASSLYTREKLFFGSGTQLSVL.